This T cell receptor (beta chain) appears in the sequencing data of a study of cytomegalovirus exposure and HLA in healthy donors. Overall study results and limits: The listing of 150 or so TCR beta chains classed them as cytomegalovirus-associated. First-cohort TCR clusters tended to co-occur in the 120 or so validation repertoires, a later analysis found.

On this clone: Its target is unknown.

The donors were part of the validation cohort, which consisted of roughly 120 subjects and was separate from the first cohort of 666 subjects. V lost 0 bases and J lost 3; bases outside the gene matches: 3. The germline gives CDR1 MGHRA, CDR2 YSYEKL. The CDR3 has 16 amino acids. Using immunoSEQ multiplex PCR, the repertoire was profiled, and TCRdb retains in-frame clones only, with some absent. This table holds a few hundred thousand clones, 75% to 90% found once. Sequencing input: PBMCs. This chain links TRBV4-1 with TRBJ2-1, with TRBD2 identical over 9 bases. The source is a woman younger than 30 in good health and CMV-seronegative. The chain's CDR3 is CASSQDGAGGYNEQFF. CDR3 sequence (DNA): TGCGCCAGCAGCCAAGATGGAGCGGGAGGCTACAATGAGCAGTTCTTC.